This T cell receptor (beta chain) was profiled in a study of graft-versus-host responses after intestinal transplantation. Measured with immunoSEQ multiplex PCR; TCRdb has only the in-frame clones, and not every one. The sample includes over 85,000 clones, over 85% of them seen just once. A note on this clone: The antigen is not known.

Whole-study results and caveats: Recipient marrow harbored GvH clones, some of which surfaced first in ileum or blood.

This CDR3 is 15 amino acids long. Germline-derived CDR1 and CDR2 are MGHRA and YSYEKL. V shed 1 base and J 6 bases; nucleotides not matched to a gene: 5. The chain recombines TRBV4-1 with TRBJ2-3; 9 bases agree with TRBD2. This receptor was obtained from a human donor who received an intestinal transplant. This sample comprised unstimulated CD8+ T cells sorted from spleen or lymph node cells, obtained before intestinal transplant. The CDR3 here is CASSQGVAGADTQYF. Written as DNA, the CDR3 is TGCGCCAGCAGCCAAGGGGTAGCGGGGGCGGATACGCAGTATTTT.